This is a list of T cell receptor beta chains from one sample in a study of blood T cell repertoires in COVID-19. Libraries were prepared by immunoSEQ multiplex PCR; TCRdb keeps only in-frame clonotypes and omits some of them. This table has about 330,000 clones, over 80% appearing once. The sample consisted of peripheral blood. These receptor sequences come from a man younger than 45 with COVID-19, enrolled during active disease. The conserved cysteine and the conserved F or W are not part of the CDR3 here. A D gene is named only where the DNA matches it firmly.

V: TRBV7-8
J: TRBJ1-5
D: NA
CDR3: ASSRDTSNQPQH

V: TRBV4-2
J: TRBJ2-7
D: TRBD1
CDR3: ASSQVNSGQGGLEQY

V: TRBV2
J: TRBJ1-1
D: TRBD1
CDR3: ASSRTGSEAF

V: TRBV6-5
J: TRBJ2-7
D: NA
CDR3: ASTESGLSSYEQY

V: TRBV19
J: TRBJ1-1
D: NA
CDR3: ASNQGLGTEAF

V: TRBV30
J: TRBJ2-5
D: NA
CDR3: AWSVGPRAQY

V: TRBV10-3
J: TRBJ1-6
D: NA
CDR3: AISDQGPEGSPLH

V: TRBV18
J: TRBJ2-6
D: TRBD1
CDR3: ASTGQGLSGANVLT

V: TRBV19
J: TRBJ2-5
D: NA
CDR3: ASSGKAGETQY

V: TRBV5-5
J: TRBJ2-7
D: NA
CDR3: ASSTQGRDSGWREQY

V: TRBV7-3
J: TRBJ1-2
D: TRBD1
CDR3: ASSPDRGLSGYT

V: TRBV7-3
J: TRBJ2-2
D: NA
CDR3: ASSLTIATNTGELF

V: TRBV9
J: TRBJ2-7
D: NA
CDR3: ASSAHRVSYEQY

V: TRBV27
J: TRBJ2-7
D: NA
CDR3: ASSFGTGFYEQY

V: TRBV7-2
J: TRBJ2-7
D: NA
CDR3: ASSLVTAGGGYEQY

V: TRBV9
J: TRBJ2-3
D: NA
CDR3: ASSVLGWGSDTQY

V: TRBV6-5
J: TRBJ2-7
D: TRBD1
CDR3: ASRSQGDEQY

V: TRBV29-1
J: TRBJ1-2
D: NA
CDR3: SVGHRVADGYT

V: TRBV6-5
J: TRBJ2-1
D: NA
CDR3: ASSYSTGYNEQF

V: TRBV7-8
J: TRBJ1-1
D: NA
CDR3: ASNQGQGRNTEAF

V: TRBV12-3/TRBV12-4
J: TRBJ2-5
D: TRBD2
CDR3: ASHRAGEETQY

V: TRBV27
J: TRBJ2-1
D: NA
CDR3: ASSFNRGLSNEQF

V: TRBV24-1
J: TRBJ2-1
D: TRBD2
CDR3: ATSDSSGRAYNEQF

V: TRBV27
J: TRBJ2-3
D: NA
CDR3: ASSLLGVTDTQY

V: TRBV29-1
J: TRBJ2-1
D: TRBD2
CDR3: SALAGANEQF

V: TRBV6-5
J: TRBJ2-7
D: NA
CDR3: ASSKQGDEQY

V: TRBV2
J: TRBJ2-7
D: TRBD1
CDR3: ASQQGVSSYEQY

V: TRBV5-4
J: TRBJ2-7
D: TRBD1
CDR3: ASSTGTGSSYEQY

V: TRBV4-2
J: TRBJ2-7
D: NA
CDR3: ASSQEDPGLYEQY

V: TRBV18
J: TRBJ1-4
D: TRBD1
CDR3: ASHRQGAGEKLF

V: TRBV18
J: TRBJ1-2
D: NA
CDR3: ASSPSGGGRKAVGYT

V: TRBV4-2
J: TRBJ2-5
D: NA
CDR3: ASSQERNREETQY

V: TRBV24-1
J: TRBJ2-1
D: TRBD2
CDR3: ATSDPPGLAGNNEQF

V: TRBV4-1
J: TRBJ2-1
D: TRBD2
CDR3: ASSQGPLRGGSYNEQF

V: TRBV28
J: TRBJ2-6
D: TRBD2
CDR3: ASSFPQLARSSGANVLT

V: TRBV7-9
J: TRBJ1-1
D: NA
CDR3: ASSLVVRGITEAF

V: TRBV10-3
J: TRBJ1-1
D: NA
CDR3: AISGGLGMNTEAF

V: TRBV6-2/TRBV6-3
J: TRBJ1-5
D: TRBD1
CDR3: ASSKDRAINQPQH

V: TRBV7-8
J: TRBJ1-3
D: TRBD1
CDR3: ASSMTGVGNTIY

V: TRBV15
J: TRBJ2-7
D: TRBD1
CDR3: ATSRDGQGFNEQY

V: TRBV7-9
J: TRBJ2-7
D: NA
CDR3: ASSLGGAIPYEQY

V: TRBV29-1
J: TRBJ1-4
D: TRBD1
CDR3: SVTGGPDTNEKLF